Presented here are 27 T cell receptor beta chains from one specimen sequenced in a study of T cells in localized non-small cell lung cancer. Generated by immunoSEQ multiplex PCR, the TCRdb table keeps only in-frame clones and is missing some. The sample lists nearly 15,000 clones, roughly 85% occurring once. The source was peripheral blood, collected before any cancer treatment. The receptor set was obtained from a woman aged 40-69 years with stage I lung adenocarcinoma.

This clone has a single count. V is TRBV7-9 and J is TRBJ1-1; D is unclear. CDR3 length: 13 residues. V was shortened by 4 bases and J by 2 bases, with 8 bases between the two germline ends. CDR1 is SEHNR and CDR2 is FQNEAQ in the germline V gene (reference sequence). For the CDR3, the DNA is TGTGCCAGCAGCTACCTCACCAACACTGAAGCTTTCTTT. Translated: CASSYLTNTEAFF.

J is TRBJ2-3 and V is TRBV5-1; 12 nucleotides line up with TRBD2. V trimming: 4 bases; J trimming: 5 bases; junction bases outside the gene matches: 11. The germline V gene has CDR1 SGHRS and CDR2 YFSETQ. The CDR3 loop spans 17 amino acids. The chain's CDR3 is CASSRLASGGAVDTQYF. For the CDR3, the DNA is TGCGCCAGCAGCCGCTTAGCTAGCGGGGGGGCCGTAGATACGCAGTATTTT.

The chain links TRBV5-4 to TRBJ1-1; 9 nucleotides align to TRBD1. The germline CDR1 and CDR2 sequences are SGHNT and YYREEE (reference sequence). Trimming cost V 1 base and J 5 bases; bases outside gene matches: 3. This CDR3 is 14 amino acids long. CDR3 in amino acids: CASSLNRGQTEAFF. CDR3 bases: TGTGCCAGCAGCTTGAACAGGGGGCAAACTGAAGCTTTCTTT. The variable domain in full, with the rest retrieved from reference TRBV5-4 and TRBJ1-1, is ETGVTQSPTHLIKTRGQQVTLRCSSQSGHNTVSWYQQALGQGPQFIFQYYREEENGRGNFPPRFSGLQFPNYSSELNVNALELDDSALYLCASSLNRGQTEAFFGQGTRLTVV.

J is TRBJ2-1 and V is TRBV7-3, with 8 bases that match TRBD2. CDR1 and CDR2 (germline): SGHTA, FQGTGA. CDR3 size: 15 residues. V lost 5 bases, J lost 3 bases, and 6 bases stayed unmatched. This chain's CDR3 is CASSVGLAGYNEQFF. The CDR3 nucleotides read TGTGCCAGCAGCGTTGGTCTAGCGGGCTACAATGAGCAGTTCTTC. Using reference TRBV7-3 and TRBJ2-1 for the parts outside the CDR3, the full variable domain is GAGVSQTPSNKVTEKGKYVELRCDPISGHTALYWYRQSLGQGPEFLIYFQGTGAADDSGLPNDRFFAVRPEGSVSTLKIQRTERGDSAVYLCASSVGLAGYNEQFFGPGTRLTVL.

V usage is TRBV7-9 and J usage is TRBJ1-1; TRBD1 might be the D (5 bases). V lost 8 bases and J 5 bases, leaving 21 bases between the germline ends. CDR1 is SEHNR, CDR2 FQNEAQ, per germline (reference sequence). This CDR3 has 15 residues. The CDR3 DNA follows: TGTGCCAGCCAAACCCCGGGGCCGAGAGGGACTGAAGCTTTCTTT. It translates to CASQTPGPRGTEAFF.

J is TRBJ2-7 and V is TRBV2; 10 bases map to TRBD1. V lost 6 bases, J lost 4 bases, and 6 bases stayed unmatched. Germline assignment: CDR1 SNHLY and CDR2 FYNNEI. The CDR3 length is 14 residues. The CDR3 sequence: CASRDRGPRYEQYF. CDR3 DNA sequence: TGTGCCAGCAGAGACAGGGGGCCGAGATACGAGCAGTACTTC.

The rearrangement joins TRBV18 to TRBJ1-5; D may be TRBD1 (6 bases). This CDR3 region has 14 residues. Germline loops: CDR1 KGHSH, CDR2 LQKENI. V shed 5 bases and J shed 7 bases, with 15 bases lying between them. In DNA, the CDR3 is TGTGCCAGCTCAAAGGGGGTTCGTCAACAGCCCCAGCATTTT. Translating gives CASSKGVRQQPQHF.

This chain connects TRBV5-1 to TRBJ2-5, with D tentatively TRBD1 or TRBD2 (5 bases each). This CDR3 region has 14 residues. The germline V gene has CDR1 SGHRS and CDR2 YFSETQ. V shed 4 bases and J shed 4 bases, with 14 bases lying between them. CDR3 residues: CASSKGTAIETQYF. DNA for the CDR3: TGCGCCAGCAGCAAGGGGACCGCCATAGAGACCCAGTACTTC.

The chain carries TRBV12-5 and TRBJ1-2; D gene ambiguous. V lost 3 bases to trimming and J lost 1 base, with 6 bases between them. This CDR3 is 13 amino acids long. CDR1 is LGHNT, CDR2 FRNRAP, per germline. In DNA form, the CDR3 reads TGTGCTAGTGGTTTTAACAGTAACTATGGCTACACCTTC. Protein sequence: CASGFNSNYGYTF.

J is TRBJ2-3 and V is TRBV16; D unclear. The germline V gene encodes CDR1 KGHSY and CDR2 FQNENV. CDR3 length equals 16 residues. Trimming removed 7 bases from V and 7 bases from J, with 24 bases in between. CDR3 nucleotide sequence: TGTGCCAGCACCTCCTTGGGGTTTCGGCAGACAAATACGCAGTATTTT. Protein: CASTSLGFRQTNTQYF.

The V and J genes are TRBV30 and TRBJ2-7, with D perhaps being TRBD1 or TRBD2 (5 bases each). Germline V gives CDR1 GTSNPN, CDR2 SVGIG (reference sequence). V was trimmed by 5 bases and J by 3 bases, leaving 29 bases between them. The length of the CDR3 is 18 residues. Here the CDR3 reads CAWRQDPFPGTDGYEQYF. CDR3 in DNA: TGTGCCTGGCGACAAGACCCCTTCCCCGGGACGGATGGCTACGAGCAGTACTTC.

This chain joins TRBV5-4 and TRBJ2-5; 10 nucleotides line up with TRBD1. The CDR3 is 16 residues long. Looked up from germline, CDR1 is SGHNT and CDR2 is YYREEE (reference sequence). Losses at the gene ends were 3 bases for V and 4 bases for J; bases not matched to a gene: 9. CDR3 coding DNA: TGTGCCAGCAGCTCCAAGGACAGGGGGGCCTTAGAGACCCAGTACTTC. Translated, it gives CASSSKDRGALETQYF. Full variable domain (rest looked up from reference TRBV5-4 and TRBJ2-5): ETGVTQSPTHLIKTRGQQVTLRCSSQSGHNTVSWYQQALGQGPQFIFQYYREEENGRGNFPPRFSGLQFPNYSSELNVNALELDDSALYLCASSSKDRGALETQYFGPGTRLLVL.

The chain joins TRBV5-4 to TRBJ2-7, with 8 bases identical to TRBD1. The CDR3 sequence is 16 residues long. Germline V gene data show CDR1 as SGHNT and CDR2 as YYREEE (reference sequence). The V and J ends lost 0 bases and 0 bases, in that order; junction bases with no gene match: 5. The CDR3 reads CASSLGGTGRSYEQYF. CDR3 nucleotides: TGTGCCAGCAGCTTGGGGGGGACAGGCCGCTCCTACGAGCAGTACTTC.

The J gene is TRBJ1-6, the V gene TRBV6-1, with D hard to call. V was pared by 0 bases and J by 1 base, with 7 bases between. The CDR3 consists of 16 residues. Germline V gene data show CDR1 as MNHNS and CDR2 as SASEGT. DNA for the CDR3: TGTGCCAGCAGTGAAGCCGGAGGGTCCTATAATTCACCCCTCCACTTT. Residues: CASSEAGGSYNSPLHF.

This clone was seen just once. This chain connects TRBV19 to TRBJ1-1; TRBD1 matches at 7 bases. With 10 bases clipped from V and 0 bases from J, the junction kept 8 bases outside the gene matches. Germline V gives CDR1 LNHDA, CDR2 SQIVND (reference sequence). There are 14 residues in the CDR3. The CDR3 nucleotides are TGTGCCATTAGAGGGGGCGGATTGAACACTGAAGCTTTCTTT. Translating gives CAIRGGGLNTEAFF.

V gene TRBV6-5 combines with J gene TRBJ1-2; 7 bases fit TRBD1. J lost 5 bases, V lost 5 bases, and 5 bases had no gene match. Germline CDR1 reads MNHEY; CDR2 reads SVGAGI. This CDR3 is built from 13 residues. The CDR3 bases are TGTGCCAGCAGTAGGACAGGCGTTTATGGCTACACCTTC. It yields the protein CASSRTGVYGYTF.

The J gene is TRBJ1-2, the V gene TRBV5-4; unclear D gene. Trimming took 4 bases from V and 0 from J, leaving 7 bases between them. CDR3 size: 13 residues. Germline V gene lookup returns CDR1 SGHNT and CDR2 YYREEE (reference sequence). CDR3 loop: CASSQEANYGYTF. CDR3 in DNA: TGTGCCAGCAGCCAGGAGGCTAACTATGGCTACACCTTC.

The chain recombines TRBV5-4 with TRBJ2-7; 7 bases are shared with TRBD2. From germline, CDR1 is SGHNT and CDR2 YYREEE (reference sequence). The CDR3 length is 13 residues. The V segment lost 0 bases and the J segment 4 bases; nucleotides outside the gene matches: 1. The CDR3 sequence: CASSLEREYEQYF. CDR3 DNA: TGTGCCAGCAGCTTGGAGCGGGAATACGAGCAGTACTTC.

The DNA for the CDR3 is TGTGCCTGGAGTAGCGGGGGGGGCACAGATACGCAGTATTTT. Protein: CAWSSGGGTDTQYF. J is TRBJ2-3 and V is TRBV30; the match to TRBD2 covers 10 bases. The germline V gene encodes CDR1 GTSNPN and CDR2 SVGIG (reference sequence). The CDR3 sequence is 14 residues long. The ends lost 2 bases at V and 1 base at J; junction bases unmatched: 0.

This chain joins TRBV28 and TRBJ2-7; the D gene is possibly TRBD1 (6 bases). Trimming shortened V by 7 bases and J by 1 base, and 20 bases separated the two germline ends. Per germline, CDR1 MDHEN and CDR2 SYDVKM. The CDR3 totals 16 residues. CDR3 loop: CASTTHRDIRSYEQYF. CDR3 DNA sequence: TGTGCCAGCACCACCCACCGGGACATAAGATCCTACGAGCAGTACTTC.

This clone turned up a few times. This rearrangement joins TRBV6-1 to TRBJ1-6; D not certain. The CDR3 is 14 residues long. CDR1 and CDR2 (germline): MNHNS, SASEGT. Trimming stripped 8 bases from V and 0 bases from J, with 8 bases between. CDR3 nucleotides: TGTGCCAGCTCGGGGAGCTCCTATAATTCACCCCTCCACTTT. Its protein product is CASSGSSYNSPLHF.

There are a few counts of this clone. CDR3 nucleotides: TGCGCCAGCAGCCCAGGACAGTCCACAGATACGCAGTATTTT. Its protein product is CASSPGQSTDTQYF. This chain connects TRBV5-1 to TRBJ2-3; tentative D call: TRBD1 (6 bases). Per germline, CDR1 SGHRS and CDR2 YFSETQ. Deletions cut 4 bases from V and 2 bases from J, with 11 bases between. The CDR3 loop spans 14 amino acids. Supplemented by reference TRBV5-1 and TRBJ2-3, the full variable domain reads KAGVTQTPRYLIKTRGQQVTLSCSPISGHRSVSWYQQTPGQGLQFLFEYFSETQRNKGNFPGRFSGRQFSNSRSEMNVSTLELGDSALYLCASSPGQSTDTQYFGPGTRLTVL.

The V gene is TRBV6-5, the J gene TRBJ1-1, with D unclear. The CDR3 contains 13 residues. CDR1 and CDR2 from the germline V gene are MNHEY and SVGAGI. V was trimmed by 6 bases and J by 6 bases, leaving 14 bases between them. Here the CDR3 DNA reads TGTGCCAGCAGCGCCCCGTGGAGGGCTGAAGCTTTCTTT. It encodes CASSAPWRAEAFF.

The CDR3 loop is CASSDAGTSYHEQYF. Here the CDR3 DNA reads TGTGCCAGCAGCGACGCAGGGACAAGTTACCACGAGCAGTACTTC. The chain uses TRBV9 and TRBJ2-5; possibly TRBD1 for D (6 bases). The end of the DNA fits TRBJ2-7 better, so the J call may be wrong. Germline loops: CDR1 SGDLS, CDR2 YYNGEE. The CDR3 extends over 15 amino acids.

The rearrangement joins TRBV30 to TRBJ1-1, with TRBD1 matching 7 bases. CDR3 size: 14 residues. Germline CDR1 reads GTSNPN; CDR2 reads SVGIG (reference sequence). V dropped 4 bases and J dropped 4; count of bases not matched to a gene: 9. CDR3 coding DNA: TGTGCCTGGAAAGGGGGCCCGGGGATCACTGAAGCTTTCTTT. The encoded protein is CAWKGGPGITEAFF.

The rearrangement links TRBV5-5 to TRBJ1-5, with D tentatively TRBD1 (6 bases). Germline V gives CDR1 SGHKS, CDR2 YYEKEE (reference sequence). V was clipped by 4 bases and J by 6 bases, with 17 bases between them. The CDR3 runs 15 residues. The CDR3 spells CASSRNTGISQPQHF. DNA of the CDR3: TGTGCCAGCAGCCGAAATACAGGGATAAGTCAGCCCCAGCATTTT.

About this clone: The sample holds other DNA sequences that translate to the same CDR3. This rearrangement joins TRBV20-1 to TRBJ1-5, with a possible D match to TRBD1 (5 bases). Germline CDR1 and CDR2: DFQATT and SNEGSKA (reference sequence). The CDR3 is 11 amino acids. Trimming stripped 3 bases from V and 7 bases from J, with 7 bases between. As DNA, the CDR3 is TGCAGTGCTAGTGGGGGGCAGCCCCAGCATTTT. It is translated as CSASGGQPQHF.